These T cell receptor beta chains were read from a single sample in a study of blood T cells in healthy people across ages. Each CDR3 protein is one row after TCRdb ran MiXCR on the 5' RACE reads. The sample has over 950,000 distinct CDR3 sequences, 51% seen once. The sample consisted of blood. These receptor sequences come from a woman aged 60-70 years in good health. Both conserved end residues are trimmed from each CDR3.

>TRBV6-6
ASSKIADEQF
>TRBV27
ASSGREGDEQF
>TRBV20-1
SATPAGWVDTQY
>TRBV7-9
ASRPHGQTETQY
>TRBV7-6
ASSFGTGWEQNNEQF
>TRBV7-9
ASSLPGLAFYNEQF
>TRBV6-1
ATRGLSSYEQY
>TRBV30
AWSVYSGSNEQY
>TRBV21-1
ASSKGVERESCGNQPQH
>TRBV7-2
ASSLTASRAGGQY
>TRBV6-5
ASSYSTGPAGEQF
>TRBV6-5
ASSRDPGATQY
>TRBV28
ASSLPDPAQY
>TRBV7-8
ASGRSSGSSYEQY
>TRBV12-3/TRBV12-4
ASSFVIREQY
>TRBV4-3
ASSHQIGAYGYT